This T cell receptor (beta chain) was documented in a study of blood T cell repertoires in COVID-19. The overall study: COVID-19 samples, acute and convalescent, were from the United States, Italy and Spain. From T cells, B-cell-depleted T cells, or PBMCs came the material, which was cDNA or gDNA.

There are a few counts of this clone. V was cut by 6 bases and J by 2 bases, with 2 bases left in between. Germline-derived CDR1 and CDR2 are LNHDA and SQIVND (reference sequence). CDR3 length equals 10 residues. As handled by the study authors: Amplifying reference gene primers gave estimates of nucleated cell counts. The assay was immunoSEQ multiplex PCR, and TCRdb's table has in-frame clones only and misses some. From that table come the V and J calls and clone size; the DNA was used to work out D and trimming. The sample comprises approximately 100,000 clones, roughly 89% of which are singletons, and approximately 5.1% rests with the top ten.

This TCR was sampled from a human donor in a cohort sampled during active COVID-19. This chain links TRBV19 with TRBJ2-7; the D is unclear. Sequenced sample: peripheral blood. CDR3 in amino acids: CASSAYEQYF. CDR3 in DNA: TGTGCCAGTAGCGCCTACGAGCAGTACTTC.